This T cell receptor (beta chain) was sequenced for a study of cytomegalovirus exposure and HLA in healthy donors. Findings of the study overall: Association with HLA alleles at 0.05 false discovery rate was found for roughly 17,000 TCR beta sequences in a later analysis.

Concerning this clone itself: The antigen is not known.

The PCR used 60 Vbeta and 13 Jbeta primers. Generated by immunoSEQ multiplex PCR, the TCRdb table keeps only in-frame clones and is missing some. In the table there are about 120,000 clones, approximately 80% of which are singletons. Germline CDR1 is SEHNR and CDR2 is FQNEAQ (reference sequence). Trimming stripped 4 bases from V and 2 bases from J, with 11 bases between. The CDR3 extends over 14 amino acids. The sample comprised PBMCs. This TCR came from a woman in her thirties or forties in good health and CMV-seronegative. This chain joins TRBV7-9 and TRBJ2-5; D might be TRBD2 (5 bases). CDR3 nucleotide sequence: TGTGCCAGCAGCTCACCTCGGGGACAAGAGACCCAGTACTTC. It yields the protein CASSSPRGQETQYF.